These T cell receptor beta chains were read from a single sample in a study of cytomegalovirus exposure and HLA in healthy donors. TCRdb's copy holds only in-frame clones and misses some; the assay was immunoSEQ multiplex PCR. Here the sample spans more than 200,000 clones, 75% to 85% being singletons. Sequencing was done on a sample of PBMCs. The receptors originated from a girl under 18 in good health and CMV-seronegative. CDR3s include the opening cysteine and the closing phenylalanine or tryptophan. A D gene is named only where the DNA matches it firmly. The size of a clone is reported for some rows only, either as once, few or many, or as a class for expanded clones.

d_call clone_size j_call v_call cdr3_aa cdr3_nt
TRBD1 . TRBJ1-3 TRBV19 CASKTDRAGNTIYF TGTGCCAGTAAGACCGACAGGGCTGGAAACACCATATATTTT
. once TRBJ2-5 TRBV5-4 CASSFTASQETQYF TGTGCCAGCAGCTTTACTGCGTCCCAAGAGACCCAGTACTTC
. . TRBJ2-3 TRBV4-2 CASSQGQLTDTQYF TGTGCCAGCAGCCAAGGACAGCTCACAGATACGCAGTATTTT
TRBD2 . TRBJ2-2 TRBV6-4 CASSDSPGGETGELFF TGTGCCAGCAGTGACTCCCCGGGGGGAGAAACCGGGGAGCTGTTTTTT
TRBD1 . TRBJ1-1 TRBV6-5 CASSSTGTARGAFF TGTGCCAGCAGTTCCACCGGGACAGCTCGTGGAGCTTTCTTT
. . TRBJ1-2 TRBV6-1 CASSEAGGNYGYTF TGTGCCAGCAGTGAAGCGGGGGGGAACTATGGCTACACCTTC
. . TRBJ1-1 TRBV30 CAWSPLLPAEAFF TGTGCCTGGAGCCCCCTCCTCCCTGCTGAAGCTTTCTTT
. . TRBJ1-1 TRBV14 CASEQNRIPNTEAFF TGTGCCAGCGAACAAAATCGAATACCGAACACTGAAGCTTTCTTT
TRBD1 . TRBJ2-7 TRBV5-6 CASSKTGYEQYF TGTGCCAGCAGTAAGACAGGGTACGAGCAGTACTTC
. . TRBJ1-2 TRBV23-1 CASTETGPSGYTF TGCGCCAGCACCGAAACAGGGCCTAGCGGCTACACCTTC
TRBD1 . TRBJ1-2 TRBV28 CASSSGQGGGYTF TGTGCCAGCAGTTCAGGACAGGGGGGAGGCTACACCTTC
. . TRBJ1-1 TRBV5-1 CASSLAGRDTEAFF TGCGCCAGCAGCTTGGCGGGCAGGGACACTGAAGCTTTCTTT
. . TRBJ2-3 TRBV7-3 CASSSSGDGTDTQYF TGTGCCAGCAGCTCATCAGGGGATGGCACAGATACGCAGTATTTT
. . TRBJ2-1 TRBV19 CASTQEGGEQFF TGTGCCAGTACCCAAGAGGGCGGTGAGCAGTTCTTC
. many TRBJ1-2 TRBV5-6 CASSLAPGHGYTF TGTGCCAGCAGCTTGGCCCCAGGGCATGGCTACACCTTC
. . TRBJ1-5 TRBV15 CATAPGGDQPQHF TGTGCCACCGCACCGGGGGGTGATCAGCCCCAGCATTTT
TRBD1 . TRBJ1-2 TRBV5-4 CASNRIPGQGIYGYTF TGTGCCAGCAACCGGATTCCGGGACAGGGGATTTATGGCTACACCTTC
. . TRBJ2-1 TRBV5-1 CASSLETGIGNNEQFF TGCGCCAGCAGCTTGGAGACGGGGATAGGGAACAATGAGCAGTTCTTC
. . TRBJ2-7 TRBV30 CACLLPYEQYF TGTGCCTGCCTCCTACCGTACGAGCAGTACTTC
TRBD1 few TRBJ2-7 TRBV10-3 CAISESPGQGRYEQYF TGTGCCATCAGTGAGTCCCCGGGACAGGGTCGGTACGAGCAGTACTTC
. few TRBJ2-7 TRBV5-6 CASSLAGPREVSDIDEQYF TGTGCCAGCAGCTTGGCAGGCCCCAGGGAGGTCAGCGATATCGACGAGCAGTACTTC
TRBD1 . TRBJ2-3 TRBV6-5 CASNLGQGHTDTQYF TGTGCCAGCAACTTGGGACAGGGTCACACAGATACGCAGTATTTT
. once TRBJ2-6 TRBV28 CASSFGAARKPPSGANVLTF TGTGCCAGCAGTTTTGGGGCAGCCCGAAAACCCCCCTCTGGGGCCAACGTCCTGACTTTC
TRBD1 . TRBJ1-1 TRBV28 CASSLKPGQGTSDPSNTEAFF TGTGCCAGCAGTTTAAAACCGGGACAGGGCACTTCCGACCCCTCCAACACTGAAGCTTTCTTT
. . TRBJ2-5 TRBV21-1 CASSKVPDSPETQYF TGTGCCAGCAGCAAAGTTCCGGACAGCCCAGAGACCCAGTACTTC
. once TRBJ1-1 TRBV19 CASSIRAGEMTEAFF TGTGCCAGTAGTATCCGGGCAGGGGAAATGACTGAAGCTTTCTTT
. . TRBJ2-3 TRBV7-2 CASSSRTSGSSTDTQYF TGTGCCAGCAGCTCGCGTACGAGCGGCTCTAGCACAGATACGCAGTATTTT